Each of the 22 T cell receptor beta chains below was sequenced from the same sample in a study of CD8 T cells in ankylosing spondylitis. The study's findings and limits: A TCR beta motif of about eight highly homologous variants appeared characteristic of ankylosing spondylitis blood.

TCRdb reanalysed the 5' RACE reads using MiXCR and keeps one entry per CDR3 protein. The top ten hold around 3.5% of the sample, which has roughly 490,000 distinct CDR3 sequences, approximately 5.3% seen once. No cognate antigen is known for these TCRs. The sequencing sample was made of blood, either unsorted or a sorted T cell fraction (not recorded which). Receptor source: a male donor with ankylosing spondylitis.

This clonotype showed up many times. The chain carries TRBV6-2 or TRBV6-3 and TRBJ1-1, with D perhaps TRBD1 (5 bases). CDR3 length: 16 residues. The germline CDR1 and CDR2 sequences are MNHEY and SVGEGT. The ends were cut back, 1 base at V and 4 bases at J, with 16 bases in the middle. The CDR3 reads CASSYFRGQPFTEAFF. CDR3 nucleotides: TGTGCCAGCAGTTACTTTAGAGGACAACCCTTCACTGAAGCTTTCTTT.

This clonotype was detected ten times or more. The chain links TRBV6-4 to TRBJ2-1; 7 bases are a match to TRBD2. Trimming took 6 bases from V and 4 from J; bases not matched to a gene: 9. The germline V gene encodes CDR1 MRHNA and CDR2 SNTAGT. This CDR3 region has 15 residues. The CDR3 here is CASSRVGGDYNEQFF. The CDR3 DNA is TGTGCCAGCAGCCGGGTGGGGGGGGATTACAATGAGCAGTTCTTC.

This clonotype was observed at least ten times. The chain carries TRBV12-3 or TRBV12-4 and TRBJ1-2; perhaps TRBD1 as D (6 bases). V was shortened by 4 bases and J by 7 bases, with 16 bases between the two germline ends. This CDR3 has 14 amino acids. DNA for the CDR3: TGTGCCAGCAGTTCCTTCACAGGGTCGGCTGGCTACACCTTC. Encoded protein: CASSSFTGSAGYTF.

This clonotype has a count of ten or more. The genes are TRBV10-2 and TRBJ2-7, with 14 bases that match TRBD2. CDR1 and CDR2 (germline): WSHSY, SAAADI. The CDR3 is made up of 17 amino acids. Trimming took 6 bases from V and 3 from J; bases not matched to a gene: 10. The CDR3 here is CASSGGLAGGSNYEQYF. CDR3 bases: TGCGCCAGCAGCGGAGGACTAGCGGGGGGCTCAAACTACGAGCAGTACTTC.

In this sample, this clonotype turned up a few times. In nucleotides, the CDR3 is TGCGCCAGCGGGACAGGGATGGAAGGGGAGACCCAGTACTTC. Its translation: CASGTGMEGETQYF. The rearrangement links TRBV5-1 to TRBJ2-5; 9 bases match TRBD1. The J segment lost 5 bases and the V segment lost 7 bases, leaving 9 bases of the junction unmatched. The germline CDR1 and CDR2 sequences are SGHRS and YFSETQ. This CDR3 comprises 14 residues.

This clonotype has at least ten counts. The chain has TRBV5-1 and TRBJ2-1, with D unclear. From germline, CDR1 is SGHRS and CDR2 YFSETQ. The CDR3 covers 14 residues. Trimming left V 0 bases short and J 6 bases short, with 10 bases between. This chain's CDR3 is CASSLDSLGNEQFF. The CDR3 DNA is TGCGCCAGCAGCTTGGACTCCCTTGGCAATGAGCAGTTCTTC.

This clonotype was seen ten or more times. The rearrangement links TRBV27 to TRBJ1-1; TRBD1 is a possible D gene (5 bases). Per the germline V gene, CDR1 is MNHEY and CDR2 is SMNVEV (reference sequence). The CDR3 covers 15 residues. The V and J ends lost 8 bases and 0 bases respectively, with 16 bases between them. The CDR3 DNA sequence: TGTGCCAGCCAACCCACGTGGGACTTGAACACTGAAGCTTTCTTT. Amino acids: CASQPTWDLNTEAFF.

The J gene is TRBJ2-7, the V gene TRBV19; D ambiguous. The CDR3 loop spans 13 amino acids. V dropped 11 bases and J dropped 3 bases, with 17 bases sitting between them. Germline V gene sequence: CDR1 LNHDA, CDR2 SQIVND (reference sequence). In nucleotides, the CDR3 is TGTGCCGGTTTGGATGGAACCGACTACGAGCAGTACTTC. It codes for CAGLDGTDYEQYF.

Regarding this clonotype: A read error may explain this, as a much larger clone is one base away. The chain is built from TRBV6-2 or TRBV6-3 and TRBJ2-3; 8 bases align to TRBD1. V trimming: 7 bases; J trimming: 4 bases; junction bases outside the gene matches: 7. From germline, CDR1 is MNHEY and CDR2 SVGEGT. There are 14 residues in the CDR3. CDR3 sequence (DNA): TGTGCCAGCACCCCGGACAGGGAGGCAGATACGCAGTATTTT. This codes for CASTPDREADTQYF.

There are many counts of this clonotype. CDR3 sequence (DNA): TGTGCCAGCAGCAAAGCGCGGGCGGATAGAGCCCAAGAGACCCAGTACTTC. Translated: CASSKARADRAQETQYF. The V and J genes are TRBV21-1 and TRBJ2-5; the D segment call TRBD1 is taken from the table without a DNA check. TRBV21-1 is deemed a pseudogene. The CDR3 covers 17 residues.

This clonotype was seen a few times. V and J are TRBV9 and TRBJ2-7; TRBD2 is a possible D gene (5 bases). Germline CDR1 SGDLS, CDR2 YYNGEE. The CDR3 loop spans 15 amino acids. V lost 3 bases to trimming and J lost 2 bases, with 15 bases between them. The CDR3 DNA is TGTGCCAGCAGCGCTAGCTACAGTCAGACCTACGAGCAGTACTTC. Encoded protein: CASSASYSQTYEQYF. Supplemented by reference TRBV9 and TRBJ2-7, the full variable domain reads DSGVTQTPKHLITATGQRVTLRCSPRSGDLSVYWYQQSLDQGLQFLIQYYNGEERAKGNILERFSAQQFPDLHSELNLSSLELGDSALYFCASSASYSQTYEQYFGPGTRLTVT.

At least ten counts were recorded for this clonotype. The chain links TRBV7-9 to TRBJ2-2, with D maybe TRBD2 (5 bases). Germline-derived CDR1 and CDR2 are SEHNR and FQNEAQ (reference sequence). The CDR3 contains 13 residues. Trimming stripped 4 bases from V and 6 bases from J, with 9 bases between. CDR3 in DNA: TGTGCCAGCAGCTCCTCCGGGGCCGGGGAGCTGTTTTTT. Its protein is CASSSSGAGELFF. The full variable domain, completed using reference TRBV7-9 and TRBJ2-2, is DTGVSQNPRHKITKRGQNVTFRCDPISEHNRLYWYRQTLGQGPEFLTYFQNEAQLEKSRLLSDRFSAERPKGSFSTLEIQRTEQGDSAMYLCASSSSGAGELFFGEGSRLTVL.

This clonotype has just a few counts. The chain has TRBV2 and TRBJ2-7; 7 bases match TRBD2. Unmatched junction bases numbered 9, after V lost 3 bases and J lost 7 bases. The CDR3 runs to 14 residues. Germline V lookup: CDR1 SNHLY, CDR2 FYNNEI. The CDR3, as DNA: TGTGCCAGCAGTGAGTTACAAAGGGGAGGGGAGCAGTACTTC. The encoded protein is CASSELQRGGEQYF.

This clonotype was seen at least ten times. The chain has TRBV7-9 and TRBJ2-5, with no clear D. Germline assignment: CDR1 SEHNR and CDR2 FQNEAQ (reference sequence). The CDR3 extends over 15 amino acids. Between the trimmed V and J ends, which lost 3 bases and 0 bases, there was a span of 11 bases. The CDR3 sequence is CASSFGHWNQETQYF. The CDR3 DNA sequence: TGTGCCAGCAGCTTTGGGCATTGGAACCAAGAGACCCAGTACTTC.

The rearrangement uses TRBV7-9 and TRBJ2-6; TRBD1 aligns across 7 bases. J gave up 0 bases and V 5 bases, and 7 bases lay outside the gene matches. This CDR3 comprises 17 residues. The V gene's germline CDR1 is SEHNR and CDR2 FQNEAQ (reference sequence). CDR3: CASSMGQTYSGANVLTF. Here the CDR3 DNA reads TGTGCCAGCAGCATGGGACAGACATACTCTGGGGCCAACGTCCTGACTTTC. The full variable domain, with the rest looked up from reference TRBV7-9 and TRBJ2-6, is DTGVSQNPRHKITKRGQNVTFRCDPISEHNRLYWYRQTLGQGPEFLTYFQNEAQLEKSRLLSDRFSAERPKGSFSTLEIQRTEQGDSAMYLCASSMGQTYSGANVLTFGAGSRLTVL.

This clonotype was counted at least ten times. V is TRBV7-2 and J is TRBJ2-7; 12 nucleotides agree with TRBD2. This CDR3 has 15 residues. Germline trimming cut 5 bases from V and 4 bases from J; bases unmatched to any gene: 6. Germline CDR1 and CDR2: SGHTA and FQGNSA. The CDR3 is CASSRRLAGEYEQYF. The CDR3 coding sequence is TGTGCCAGCAGCCGAAGACTAGCGGGAGAGTACGAGCAGTACTTC.

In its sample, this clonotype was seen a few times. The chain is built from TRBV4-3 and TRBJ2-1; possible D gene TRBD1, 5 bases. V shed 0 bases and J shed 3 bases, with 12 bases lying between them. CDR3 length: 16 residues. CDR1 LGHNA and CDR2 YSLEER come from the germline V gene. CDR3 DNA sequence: TGCGCCAGCAGCCAAGAACCGGCTAGGGGCTACAATGAGCAGTTCTTC. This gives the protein CASSQEPARGYNEQFF.

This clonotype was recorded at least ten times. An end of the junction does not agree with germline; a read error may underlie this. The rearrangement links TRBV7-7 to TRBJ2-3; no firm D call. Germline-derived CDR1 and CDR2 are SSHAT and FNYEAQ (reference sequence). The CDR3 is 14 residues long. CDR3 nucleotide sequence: TGTGCTAGCAGCTTAGAGTCCGGCACAGATACGCAGTATTTT. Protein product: CASSLESGTDTQYF.

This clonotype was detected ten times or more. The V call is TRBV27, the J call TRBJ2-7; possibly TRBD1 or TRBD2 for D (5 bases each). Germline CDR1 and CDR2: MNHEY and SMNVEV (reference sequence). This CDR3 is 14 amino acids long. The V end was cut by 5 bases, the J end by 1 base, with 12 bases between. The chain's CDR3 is CASSPREGSYEQYF. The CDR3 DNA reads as TGTGCCAGCAGTCCCCGCGAGGGGTCCTACGAGCAGTACTTC.

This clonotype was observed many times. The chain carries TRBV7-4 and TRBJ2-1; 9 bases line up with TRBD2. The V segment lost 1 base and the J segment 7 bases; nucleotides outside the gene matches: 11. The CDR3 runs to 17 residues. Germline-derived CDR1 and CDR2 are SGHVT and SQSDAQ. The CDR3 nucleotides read TGTGCCAGCAGCTTAGTAGTAGCGGGAGTTTGTACGAATGAGCAGTTCTTC. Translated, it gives CASSLVVAGVCTNEQFF.

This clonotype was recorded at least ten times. CDR3 amino acids: CASSLEGRYNEQFF. For the CDR3, the DNA is TGTGCCAGCAGCTTAGAAGGCCGCTACAATGAGCAGTTCTTC. The J gene is TRBJ2-1, the V gene TRBV7-8; D not certain. The germline V gene has CDR1 SGHVS and CDR2 FQNEAQ. CDR3 size: 14 residues. V lost 1 base to trimming and J lost 3 bases, with 7 bases between them. Using reference TRBV7-8 and TRBJ2-1 for the parts outside the CDR3, the full variable domain is GAGVSQSPRYKVAKRGQDVALRCDPISGHVSLFWYQQALGQGPEFLTYFQNEAQLDKSGLPSDRFFAERPEGSVSTLKIQRTQQEDSAVYLCASSLEGRYNEQFFGPGTRLTVL.

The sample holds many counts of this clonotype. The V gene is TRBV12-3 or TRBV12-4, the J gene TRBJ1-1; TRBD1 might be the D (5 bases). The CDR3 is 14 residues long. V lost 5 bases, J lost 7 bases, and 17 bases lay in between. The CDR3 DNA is TGTGCCAGCAGTCCGGCGCGGGGGAAGGATGAAGCTTTCTTT. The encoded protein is CASSPARGKDEAFF.